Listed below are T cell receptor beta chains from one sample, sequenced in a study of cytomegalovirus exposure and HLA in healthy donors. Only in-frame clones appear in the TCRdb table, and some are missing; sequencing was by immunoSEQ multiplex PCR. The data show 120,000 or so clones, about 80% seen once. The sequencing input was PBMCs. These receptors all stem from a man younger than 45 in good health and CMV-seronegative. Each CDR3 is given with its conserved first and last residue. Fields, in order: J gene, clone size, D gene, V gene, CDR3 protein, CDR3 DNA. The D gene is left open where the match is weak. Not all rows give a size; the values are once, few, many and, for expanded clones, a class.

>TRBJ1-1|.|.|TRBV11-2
CASSLRAGSNTEAFF
TGTGCCAGCAGCTTGAGGGCAGGCTCGAACACTGAAGCTTTCTTT
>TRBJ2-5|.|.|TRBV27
CASSLFGGLATQYF
TGTGCCAGCAGTTTATTTGGGGGCTTGGCGACCCAGTACTTC
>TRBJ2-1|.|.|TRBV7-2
CASSPSSYNEQFF
TGTGCCAGCAGCCCGAGCTCCTACAATGAGCAGTTCTTC
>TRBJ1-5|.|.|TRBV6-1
CASSEGQRQPQHF
TGTGCCAGCAGTGAAGGACAGAGACAGCCCCAGCATTTT
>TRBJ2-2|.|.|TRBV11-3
CASSLEGVPTGELFF
TGTGCCAGCAGCTTAGAGGGCGTGCCGACCGGGGAGCTGTTTTTT
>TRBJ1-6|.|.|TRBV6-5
CASMEGSYNSPLHF
TGTGCCAGCATGGAGGGCTCCTATAATTCACCCCTCCACTTT
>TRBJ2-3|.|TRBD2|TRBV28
CASRPGTRGTDTQYF
TGTGCCAGCAGACCGGGGACTAGGGGTACAGATACGCAGTATTTT
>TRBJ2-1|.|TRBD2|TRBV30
CAWSPRGRVYNEQFF
TGTGCCTGGAGCCCCCGCGGGAGAGTATACAATGAGCAGTTCTTC
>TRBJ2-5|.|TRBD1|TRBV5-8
CASSLGQGRFQETQYF
TGTGCCAGCAGTTTAGGACAGGGCCGATTTCAAGAGACCCAGTACTTC
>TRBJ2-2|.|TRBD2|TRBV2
CASSEEGLGGGELFF
TGTGCCAGCAGTGAAGAGGGACTAGGCGGCGGGGAGCTGTTTTTT
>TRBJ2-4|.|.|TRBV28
CASSNSLAKNIQYF
TGTGCCAGCAGTAACTCCCTAGCCAAAAACATTCAGTACTTC
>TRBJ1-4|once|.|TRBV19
CATSTSGGAGEKLFF
TGTGCCACCTCAACCTCCGGGGGGGCGGGTGAAAAACTGTTTTTT
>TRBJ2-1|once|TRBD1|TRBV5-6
CASSPTTGPNEQFF
TGTGCCAGCAGCCCGACGACAGGGCCCAATGAGCAGTTCTTC
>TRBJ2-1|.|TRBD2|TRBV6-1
CASSVVRLAGGDEQFF
TGTGCCAGCAGTGTAGTTCGACTAGCGGGAGGAGATGAGCAGTTCTTC
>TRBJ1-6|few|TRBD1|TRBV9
CASSAWDRENSPLHF
TGTGCCAGCAGCGCCTGGGACAGGGAAAATTCACCCCTCCACTTT
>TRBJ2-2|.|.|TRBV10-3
CAISAGTNTGELFF
TGTGCCATCAGTGCCGGGACAAACACCGGGGAGCTGTTTTTT
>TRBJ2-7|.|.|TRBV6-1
CASSDWQGSEQYF
TGTGCCAGCAGTGATTGGCAGGGGAGCGAGCAGTACTTC
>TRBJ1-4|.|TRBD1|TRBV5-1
CASSLGGTGGASEKLFF
TGCGCCAGCAGCTTGGGGGGAACAGGGGGCGCGAGTGAAAAACTGTTTTTT
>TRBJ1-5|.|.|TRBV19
CASSKPSPNQPQHF
TGTGCCAGTAGTAAGCCCTCCCCGAATCAGCCCCAGCATTTT